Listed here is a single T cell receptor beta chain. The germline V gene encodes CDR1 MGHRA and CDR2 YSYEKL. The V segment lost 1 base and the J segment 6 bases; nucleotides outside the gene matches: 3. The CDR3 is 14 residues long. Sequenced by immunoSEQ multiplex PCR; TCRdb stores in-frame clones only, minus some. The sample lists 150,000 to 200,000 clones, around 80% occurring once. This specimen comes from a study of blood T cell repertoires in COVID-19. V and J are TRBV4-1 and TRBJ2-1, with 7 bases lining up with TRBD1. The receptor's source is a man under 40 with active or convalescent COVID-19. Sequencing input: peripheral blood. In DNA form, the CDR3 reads TGCGCCAGCAGCCAAGTTCGGGACAGCAATGAGCAGTTCTTC. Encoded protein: CASSQVRDSNEQFF.